This T cell receptor beta chain derives from a study of neoadjuvant anti-PD-1 for oral cavity cancer. CDR1 and CDR2 from the germline V gene are LNHDA and SQIVND (reference sequence). The CDR3 is made up of 15 amino acids. Trimming left V 4 bases short and J 1 base short, with 10 bases between. TCRdb keeps only in-frame clones here, not all; method: immunoSEQ multiplex PCR. The repertoire consists of around 9,700 clones, with about 50% occurring once and the leading ten covering around a quarter. The source material was tumor tissue, sampled before nivolumab (anti-PD-1) treatment. The clonotype was recovered from a person between 40 and 85 years old with oral cavity squamous cell carcinoma. The chain combines TRBV19 with TRBJ2-2; D is perhaps TRBD2 (6 bases). The CDR3 DNA follows: TGTGCCAGTAGTAAACGGCGGGAGAACACCGGGGAGCTGTTTTTT. It yields the protein CASSKRRENTGELFF.